These T cell receptor beta chains were read from a single sample in a study of blood T cell repertoires in COVID-19. Here immunoSEQ multiplex PCR was the method, and the copy in TCRdb shows in-frame clones only, minus some. This sample has approximately 170,000 clones; approximately 79% occur once, and the top ten carry around 20%. Sequences were obtained from peripheral blood. These receptors all stem from a woman aged 80 or over with acute or convalescent COVID-19. Both conserved end residues are trimmed from each CDR3. The size field is filled for only some rows; it gives once, few, many or a size class.

J gene,clone size,V gene,CDR3 protein
TRBJ1-6,.,TRBV9,ASSVSGDYNSPLH
TRBJ2-7,once,TRBV3-1/TRBV3-2,ASSTTGSSSEQY
TRBJ2-1,.,TRBV15,ATSWGQGFYNEQF
TRBJ2-3,.,TRBV19,ASSNGQGDTQY
TRBJ2-7,few,TRBV5-6,ASSLETGLEQY
TRBJ1-3,few,TRBV6-4,ASSYKRTGNTIY
TRBJ2-5,.,TRBV3-1/TRBV3-2,ASSQSLAETQY
TRBJ2-5,few,TRBV27,ASSLWARGGTQY
TRBJ2-6,.,TRBV2,ASKFQGQFSGANVLT
TRBJ2-2,.,TRBV28,ASSPQGSGELF
TRBJ2-7,few,TRBV7-2,ASSINYEQY
TRBJ2-2,.,TRBV9,ASSVSQGHTGELF
TRBJ1-6,.,TRBV6-5,ASSMTGTNSPLH
TRBJ2-5,.,TRBV30,AWSGSGEAPETQY
TRBJ2-1,.,TRBV28,ASSLSGRGDEQF
TRBJ2-1,.,TRBV25-1,ASSGKVYHYNEQF
TRBJ1-6,.,TRBV12-5,ASGLSRDNSPLH
TRBJ2-7,.,TRBV5-6,ASSPDRGSSYEQY
TRBJ1-5,.,TRBV18,ASSPSRTGGYSNQPQH
TRBJ2-1,.,TRBV7-9,ASSLDIGQGNEQF
TRBJ1-2,.,TRBV7-8,ASSLRAATSPPYGYT
TRBJ2-1,.,TRBV7-9,ASSIDSYNEQF